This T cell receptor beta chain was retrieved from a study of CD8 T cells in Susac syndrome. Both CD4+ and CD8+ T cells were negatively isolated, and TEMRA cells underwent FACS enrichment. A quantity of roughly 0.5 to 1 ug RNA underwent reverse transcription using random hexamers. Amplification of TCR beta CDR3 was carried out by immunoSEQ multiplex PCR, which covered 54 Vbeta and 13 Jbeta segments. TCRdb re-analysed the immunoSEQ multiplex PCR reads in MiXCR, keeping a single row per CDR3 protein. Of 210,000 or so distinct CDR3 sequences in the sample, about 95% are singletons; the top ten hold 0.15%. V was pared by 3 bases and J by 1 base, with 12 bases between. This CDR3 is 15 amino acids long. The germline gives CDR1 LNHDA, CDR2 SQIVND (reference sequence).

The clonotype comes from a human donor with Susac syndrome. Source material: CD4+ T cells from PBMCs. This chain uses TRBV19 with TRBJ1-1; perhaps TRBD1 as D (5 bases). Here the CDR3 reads CASSIGGSRNTEAFF. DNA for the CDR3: TGTGCCAGTAGTATTGGGGGGTCGAGGAACACTGAAGCTTTCTTT.